One and the same sample provided the 5 T cell receptor beta chains below, sequenced in a study of blood T cell repertoires in COVID-19. TCRdb's copy holds only in-frame clones and misses some; the assay was immunoSEQ multiplex PCR. Among roughly 210,000 clones listed, around nine tenths were seen once. Sample: PBMCs or T cells enriched from blood (not recorded which). These receptors all come from a young man in a cohort exposed to, infected with or recovered from COVID-19 (not recorded which).

V and J are TRBV7-8 and TRBJ1-5; 8 bases match TRBD1. Germline V CDR1 and CDR2: SGHVS, FQNEAQ. The CDR3 covers 16 residues. V lost 5 bases to trimming and J lost 4 bases; unmatched junction nucleotides: 10. This CDR3 is CASSRTRTGGNQPQHF. CDR3 DNA: TGTGCCAGCAGCCGCACCAGAACAGGGGGGAATCAGCCCCAGCATTTT.

This sequence joins TRBV19 and TRBJ2-3; possible D gene TRBD2, 5 bases. Germline loops: CDR1 LNHDA, CDR2 SQIVND (reference sequence). The CDR3 is 14 amino acids. The ends were cut back, 4 bases at V and 0 bases at J, with 8 bases in the middle. The CDR3 spells CASSRTGSTDTQYF. The CDR3 coding sequence is TGTGCCAGTAGTAGGACTGGGAGCACAGATACGCAGTATTTT.

This clone came up once. The V call is TRBV24-1, the J call TRBJ2-7; 10 bases match TRBD1. V lost 9 bases and J lost 4; bases outside the gene matches: 17. The CDR3 spans 17 residues. Germline V gene sequence: CDR1 KGHDR, CDR2 SFDVKD. The CDR3 spells CATRKTEGTGVWYEQYF. The CDR3 bases are TGTGCCACCCGAAAAACTGAGGGGACAGGGGTCTGGTACGAGCAGTACTTC.

V usage is TRBV27 and J usage is TRBJ2-1, with 9 bases identical to TRBD1. CDR3 length: 19 residues. Germline CDR1 is MNHEY and CDR2 is SMNVEV (reference sequence). The J segment lost 0 bases and the V segment lost 5 bases, leaving 14 bases of the junction unmatched. Here the CDR3 DNA reads TGTGCCAGCAGTGGACGGTCCGGGACAGGGAGACTCTCCTACAATGAGCAGTTCTTC. Amino acid sequence: CASSGRSGTGRLSYNEQFF.

J is TRBJ1-6 and V is TRBV5-1, with 9 bases fitting TRBD1. J gave up 9 bases and V 4 bases, and 11 bases lay outside the gene matches. CDR1 is SGHRS, CDR2 YFSETQ, per germline. This CDR3 is 16 amino acids long. CDR3 residues: CASSPGEQGAASPLHF. In DNA form, the CDR3 reads TGCGCCAGCAGCCCCGGGGAACAGGGGGCTGCTTCACCCCTCCACTTT.